This T cell receptor beta chain is drawn from a study of CD8 T cells in ankylosing spondylitis. V was clipped by 4 bases and J by 3 bases, with 6 bases between them. Germline CDR1 reads SNHLY; CDR2 reads FYNNEI. The CDR3 has 13 amino acids. In its sample, this clonotype was seen many times. Its cognate antigen is unknown. Quantitative 5'-RACE with molecular barcodes was used to make the TCR beta libraries. TCRdb itself ran the 5' RACE reads through MiXCR, one entry per CDR3 protein. The sample shows about 800,000 distinct CDR3 sequences, around 11% of them seen only once. Overall study findings and caveats: Some of the motif variants had earlier been found in reactive arthritis patients' fluid and blood. Ankylosing spondylitis blood seemed to carry a telltale TCR beta motif made of several highly homologous variants. Significant enrichment of disease-linked clones was reported in matched ankylosing spondylitis synovial fluid. In peripheral blood, disease-linked CD8+ clones occurred at relatively low frequencies.

The chain has TRBV2 and TRBJ2-2; D remains ambiguous. The sample comprised blood, either unsorted or a sorted T cell fraction (not recorded which). The sequence was obtained from a male donor with ankylosing spondylitis. As DNA, the CDR3 is TGTGCCAGCAGTGCACAGTACACCGGGGAGCTGTTTTTT. This codes for CASSAQYTGELFF.